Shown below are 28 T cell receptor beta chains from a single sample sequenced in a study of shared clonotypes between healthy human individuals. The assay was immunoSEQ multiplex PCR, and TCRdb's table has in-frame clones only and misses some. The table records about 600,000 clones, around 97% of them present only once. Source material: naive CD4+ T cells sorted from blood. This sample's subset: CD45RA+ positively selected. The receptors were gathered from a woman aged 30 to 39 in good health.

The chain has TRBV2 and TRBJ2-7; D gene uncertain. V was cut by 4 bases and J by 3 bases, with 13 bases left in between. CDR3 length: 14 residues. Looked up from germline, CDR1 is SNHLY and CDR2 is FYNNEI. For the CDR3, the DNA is TGTGCCAGCAGTGGTTACGCGAGGAACTACGAGCAGTACTTC. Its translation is CASSGYARNYEQYF.

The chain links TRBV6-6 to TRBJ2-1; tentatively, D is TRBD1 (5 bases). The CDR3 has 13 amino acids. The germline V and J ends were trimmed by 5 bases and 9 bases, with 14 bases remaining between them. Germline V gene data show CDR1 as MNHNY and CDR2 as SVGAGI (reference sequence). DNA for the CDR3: TGTGCCAGCAGTACACAGGCTGGGGTTGAGCAGTTCTTC. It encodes CASSTQAGVEQFF.

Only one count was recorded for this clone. In DNA form, the CDR3 reads TGTGCCAGCAGCTTAAATTCGGATTCACCCCTCCACTTT. Translating it yields CASSLNSDSPLHF. The rearrangement uses TRBV7-9 and TRBJ1-6; D remains unclear. Germline assignment: CDR1 SEHNR and CDR2 FQNEAQ (reference sequence). V was clipped by 2 bases and J by 8 bases, with 7 bases between them. The CDR3 is made up of 13 amino acids.

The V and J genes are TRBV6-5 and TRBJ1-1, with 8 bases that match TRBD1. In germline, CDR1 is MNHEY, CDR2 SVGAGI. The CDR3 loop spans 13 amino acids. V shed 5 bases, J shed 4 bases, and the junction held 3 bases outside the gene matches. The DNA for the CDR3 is TGTGCCAGCAGTGGACAGGGACCCACTGAAGCTTTCTTT. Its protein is CASSGQGPTEAFF.

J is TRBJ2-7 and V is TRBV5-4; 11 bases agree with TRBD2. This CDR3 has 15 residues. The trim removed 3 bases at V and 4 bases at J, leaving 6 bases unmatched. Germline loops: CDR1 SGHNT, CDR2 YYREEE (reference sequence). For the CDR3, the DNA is TGTGCCAGCAGCTCGTTAGCGGGAGGGGTTTACGAGCAGTACTTC. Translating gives CASSSLAGGVYEQYF.

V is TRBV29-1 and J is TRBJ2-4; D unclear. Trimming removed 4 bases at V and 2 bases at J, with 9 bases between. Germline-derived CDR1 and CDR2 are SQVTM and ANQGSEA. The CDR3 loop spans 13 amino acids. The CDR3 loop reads CSVVWGTKNIQYF. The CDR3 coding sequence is TGCAGCGTTGTCTGGGGTACCAAAAACATTCAGTACTTC.

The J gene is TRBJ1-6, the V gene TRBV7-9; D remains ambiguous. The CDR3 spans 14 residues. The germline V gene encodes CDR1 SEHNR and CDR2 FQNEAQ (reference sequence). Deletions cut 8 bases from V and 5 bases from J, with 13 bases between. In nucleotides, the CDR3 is TGTGCCAGCGACTCGGGGTCGGATAATTCACCCCTCCACTTT. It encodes CASDSGSDNSPLHF.

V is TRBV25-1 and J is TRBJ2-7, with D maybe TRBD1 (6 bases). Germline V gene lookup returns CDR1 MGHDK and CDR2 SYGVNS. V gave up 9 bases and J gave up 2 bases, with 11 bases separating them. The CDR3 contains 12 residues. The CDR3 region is CASEGETYEQYF. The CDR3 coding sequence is TGTGCCAGTGAGGGGGAAACCTACGAGCAGTACTTC.

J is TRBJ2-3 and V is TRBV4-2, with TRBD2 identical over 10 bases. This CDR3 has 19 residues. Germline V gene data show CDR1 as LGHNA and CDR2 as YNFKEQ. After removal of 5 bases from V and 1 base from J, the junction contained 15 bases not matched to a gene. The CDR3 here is CASSSQAAGGDGGTDTQYF. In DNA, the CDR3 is TGTGCCAGCAGCTCACAGGCAGCGGGAGGGGACGGGGGCACAGATACGCAGTATTTT.

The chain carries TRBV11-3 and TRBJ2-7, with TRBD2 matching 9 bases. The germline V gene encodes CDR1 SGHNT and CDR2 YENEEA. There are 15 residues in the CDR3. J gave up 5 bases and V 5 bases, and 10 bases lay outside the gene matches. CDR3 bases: TGTGCCAGCAGCCCAGGAGGCGGGGGGGCCGACGAGCAGTACTTC. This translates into CASSPGGGGADEQYF.

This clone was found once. CDR3 sequence reads: CASSLSGVELGTEAFF. The CDR3 coding sequence is TGTGCCAGCAGCTTAAGTGGGGTCGAATTGGGGACTGAAGCTTTCTTT. The gene calls are TRBV7-9 and TRBJ1-1, with no clear D. This CDR3 has 16 amino acids. Germline assignment: CDR1 SEHNR and CDR2 FQNEAQ (reference sequence). V was shortened by 2 bases and J by 5 bases, with 18 bases between the two germline ends.

The CDR3 is CASSLLPGSPYNEQFF. Written as DNA, the CDR3 is TGTGCCAGCAGTTTATTGCCCGGGAGTCCCTACAATGAGCAGTTCTTC. The J gene is TRBJ2-1, the V gene TRBV27; possible D gene TRBD2, 6 bases. CDR1 and CDR2 from the germline V gene are MNHEY and SMNVEV (reference sequence). This CDR3 region has 16 residues. The ends were cut back, 1 base at V and 2 bases at J, with 12 bases in the middle.

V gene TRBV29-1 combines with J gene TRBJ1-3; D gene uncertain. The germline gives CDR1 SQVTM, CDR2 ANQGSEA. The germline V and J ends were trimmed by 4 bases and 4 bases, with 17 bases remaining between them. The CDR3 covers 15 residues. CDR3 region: CSVVSSLGPGNTIYF. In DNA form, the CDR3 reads TGCAGCGTTGTGTCCTCGCTCGGTCCCGGAAACACCATATATTTT.

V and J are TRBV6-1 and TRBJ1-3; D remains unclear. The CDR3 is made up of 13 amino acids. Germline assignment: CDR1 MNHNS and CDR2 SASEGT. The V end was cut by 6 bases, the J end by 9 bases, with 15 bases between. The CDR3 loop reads CASRETSFITIYF. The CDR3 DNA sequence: TGTGCCAGCAGGGAGACGTCATTTATCACCATATATTTT.

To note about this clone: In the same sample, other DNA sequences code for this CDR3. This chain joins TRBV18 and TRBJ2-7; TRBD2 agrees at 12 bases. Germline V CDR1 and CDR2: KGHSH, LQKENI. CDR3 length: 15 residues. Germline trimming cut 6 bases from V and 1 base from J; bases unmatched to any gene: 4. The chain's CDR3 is CASSPTSGSSYEQYF. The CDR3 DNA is TGTGCCAGCTCCCCGACTAGCGGGAGTTCCTACGAGCAGTACTTC.

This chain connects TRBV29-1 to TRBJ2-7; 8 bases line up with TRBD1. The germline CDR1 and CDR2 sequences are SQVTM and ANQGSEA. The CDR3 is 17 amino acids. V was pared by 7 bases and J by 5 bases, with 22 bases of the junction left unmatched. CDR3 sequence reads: CSAKTRSDRGEINEQYF. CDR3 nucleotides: TGCAGCGCCAAAACCCGTAGCGACAGGGGAGAGATCAACGAGCAGTACTTC.

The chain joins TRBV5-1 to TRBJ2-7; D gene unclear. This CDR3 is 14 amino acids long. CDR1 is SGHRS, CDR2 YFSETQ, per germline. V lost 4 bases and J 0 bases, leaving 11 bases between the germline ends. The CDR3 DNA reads TGCGCCAGCAGCCCGACGGTGGGCTCCTACGAGCAGTACTTC. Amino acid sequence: CASSPTVGSYEQYF.

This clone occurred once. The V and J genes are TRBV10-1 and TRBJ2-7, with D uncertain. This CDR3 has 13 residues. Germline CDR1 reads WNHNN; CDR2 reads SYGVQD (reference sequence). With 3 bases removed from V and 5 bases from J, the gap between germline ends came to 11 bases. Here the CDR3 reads CASSESGRDEQYF. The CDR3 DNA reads TGCGCCAGCAGTGAATCCGGCCGGGACGAGCAGTACTTC.

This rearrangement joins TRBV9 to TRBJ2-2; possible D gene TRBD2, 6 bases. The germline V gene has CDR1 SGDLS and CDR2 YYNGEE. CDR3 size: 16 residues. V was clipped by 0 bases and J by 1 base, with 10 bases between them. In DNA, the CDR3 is TGTGCCAGCAGCGTAGCAGGTAGCGGGAACACCGGGGAGCTGTTTTTT. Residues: CASSVAGSGNTGELFF.

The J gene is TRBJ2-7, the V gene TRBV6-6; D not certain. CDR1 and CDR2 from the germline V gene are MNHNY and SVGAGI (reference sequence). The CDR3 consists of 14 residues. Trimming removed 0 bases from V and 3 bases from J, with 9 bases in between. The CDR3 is CASSYSNKNYEQYF. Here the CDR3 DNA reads TGTGCCAGCAGTTACTCGAACAAGAACTACGAGCAGTACTTC.

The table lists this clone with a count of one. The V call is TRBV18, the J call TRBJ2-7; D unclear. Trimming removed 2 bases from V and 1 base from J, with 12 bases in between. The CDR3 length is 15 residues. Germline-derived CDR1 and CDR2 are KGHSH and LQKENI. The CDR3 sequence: CASSPKFAESYEQYF. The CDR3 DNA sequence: TGTGCCAGCTCACCAAAATTTGCTGAATCCTACGAGCAGTACTTC.

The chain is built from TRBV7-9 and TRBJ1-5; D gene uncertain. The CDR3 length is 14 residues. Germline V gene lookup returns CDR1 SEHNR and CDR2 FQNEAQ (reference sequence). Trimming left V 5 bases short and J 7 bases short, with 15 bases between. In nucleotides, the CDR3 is TGTGCCAGCAGCATCCCTGGAGGGCAACAGCCCCAGCATTTT. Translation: CASSIPGGQQPQHF.

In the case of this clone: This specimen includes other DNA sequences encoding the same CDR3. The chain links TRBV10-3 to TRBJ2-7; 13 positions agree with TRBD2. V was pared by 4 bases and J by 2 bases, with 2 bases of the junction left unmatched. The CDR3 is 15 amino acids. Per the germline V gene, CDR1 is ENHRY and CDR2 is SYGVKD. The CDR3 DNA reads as TGTGCCATCAGTGGGGGACTAGCGGGGACCTACGAGCAGTACTTC. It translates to CAISGGLAGTYEQYF.

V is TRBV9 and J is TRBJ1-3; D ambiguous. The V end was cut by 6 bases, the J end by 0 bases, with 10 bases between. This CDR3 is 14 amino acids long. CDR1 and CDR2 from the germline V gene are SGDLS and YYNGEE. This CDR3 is CASTQTDSGNTIYF. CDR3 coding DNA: TGTGCCAGCACTCAAACAGACTCTGGAAACACCATATATTTT.

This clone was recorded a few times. The CDR3 region is CASSSGRTNTEAFF. CDR3 nucleotides: TGTGCCAGTAGTTCGGGCAGAACGAACACTGAAGCTTTCTTT. The V and J genes are TRBV19 and TRBJ1-1; D is unresolved. CDR3 length: 14 residues. Germline CDR1 LNHDA, CDR2 SQIVND (reference sequence). Trimming stripped 5 bases from V and 1 base from J, with 11 bases between.

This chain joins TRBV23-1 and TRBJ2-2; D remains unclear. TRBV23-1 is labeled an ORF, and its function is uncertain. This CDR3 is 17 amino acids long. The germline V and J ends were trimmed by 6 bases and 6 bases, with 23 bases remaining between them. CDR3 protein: CASSPLWSWGGPGELFF. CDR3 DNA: TGCGCCAGCAGCCCCCTTTGGTCTTGGGGTGGTCCCGGGGAGCTGTTTTTT.

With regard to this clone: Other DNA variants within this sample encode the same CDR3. The CDR3 nucleotides read TGTGCCAGCTCACCCTCGACAGGGGGTGGCGAGCAGTACTTC. This sequence encodes CASSPSTGGGEQYF. V usage is TRBV18 and J usage is TRBJ2-7; 9 nucleotides align to TRBD1. The germline CDR1 and CDR2 sequences are KGHSH and LQKENI. J lost 6 bases, V lost 3 bases, and 6 bases had no gene match. The CDR3 spans 14 residues.

The CDR3 loop is CASSMTSGTRYEQYF. In DNA, the CDR3 is TGTGCCAGTAGTATGACTAGCGGGACTAGGTACGAGCAGTACTTC. This rearrangement joins TRBV19 to TRBJ2-5, with 11 bases lining up with TRBD2. The DNA end lines up better with TRBJ2-7; the J call may be wrong. Germline V gene sequence: CDR1 LNHDA, CDR2 SQIVND (reference sequence). The CDR3 is made up of 15 amino acids.